These 23 T cell receptor beta chains were all obtained from the same sample, sequenced in a study of response to subunit inactivated influenza vaccine. Using its own MiXCR run on the RT-PCR reads, TCRdb lists one record per CDR3 protein. The sample gives about 700,000 distinct CDR3 sequences, roughly 14% of which show up once; around 6.5% is in the top ten. This material consisted of PBMCs from blood, taken less than 15 days before vaccination. These receptors all come from a man between 45 and 60 years old who received an inactivated influenza vaccine.

The J gene is TRBJ2-3, the V gene TRBV12-3 or TRBV12-4; TRBD2 might be the D (5 bases). The V and J ends lost 6 bases and 2 bases respectively, with 15 bases between them. This CDR3 spans 15 amino acids. In DNA form, the CDR3 reads TGTGCCAGCAGCCCACTAGTGTATCTCACAGATACGCAGTATTTT. It specifies CASSPLVYLTDTQYF.

This clonotype was counted only a few times. This sequence joins TRBV9 and TRBJ2-1; D call uncertain. The CDR3 loop spans 16 amino acids. Germline V CDR1 and CDR2: SGDLS, YYNGEE. The V end was cut by 4 bases, the J end by 3 bases, with 17 bases between. CDR3 amino acids: CASSRTGQRGYNEQFF. The CDR3 region has the DNA TGTGCCAGCAGCCGTACCGGGCAGCGCGGCTACAATGAGCAGTTCTTC. Combining the CDR3 with reference TRBV9 and TRBJ2-1 gives the whole variable domain DSGVTQTPKHLITATGQRVTLRCSPRSGDLSVYWYQQSLDQGLQFLIQYYNGEERAKGNILERFSAQQFPDLHSELNLSSLELGDSALYFCASSRTGQRGYNEQFFGPGTRLTVL.

The chain combines TRBV7-2 with TRBJ1-6; 8 nucleotides line up with TRBD1. Germline V CDR1 and CDR2: SGHTA, FQGNSA. The junction had 7 bases not matched to a gene; V was cut back by 6 bases and J by 9 bases. The CDR3 has 14 residues. CDR3 protein: CASRPPGQVSPLHF. CDR3 nucleotides: TGTGCCAGCAGGCCACCGGGACAGGTTTCACCCCTCCACTTT.

The rearrangement links TRBV5-1 to TRBJ2-1, with D tentatively TRBD2 (5 bases). V shed 1 base and J shed 3 bases, with 11 bases lying between them. The CDR3 is 15 residues long. The germline V gene has CDR1 SGHRS and CDR2 YFSETQ. The CDR3 spells CASSLSPSSYNEQFF. CDR3 in DNA: TGCGCCAGCAGCTTGAGTCCTAGCAGCTACAATGAGCAGTTCTTC.

V usage is TRBV27 and J usage is TRBJ2-5; 7 nucleotides match TRBD2. V lost 5 bases, J lost 1 base, and 7 bases stayed unmatched. The V gene's germline CDR1 is MNHEY and CDR2 SMNVEV (reference sequence). The CDR3 is made up of 15 amino acids. The CDR3 protein is CASSPFLAAQETQYF. The CDR3 bases are TGTGCCAGCAGTCCCTTTCTAGCGGCCCAAGAGACCCAGTACTTC.

This clonotype was recorded at least ten times. The gene calls are TRBV2 and TRBJ1-2; 8 bases map to TRBD1. The CDR3 extends over 14 amino acids. With 6 bases clipped from V and 4 bases from J, the junction kept 7 bases outside the gene matches. Germline CDR1 and CDR2: SNHLY and FYNNEI. CDR3 loop: CASRMGQATYGYTF. The CDR3 nucleotides read TGTGCCAGCAGGATGGGACAGGCGACCTATGGCTACACCTTC.

This clonotype occurred a few times. J is TRBJ2-4 and V is TRBV13, with 12 bases aligning to TRBD1. The CDR3 has 17 residues. CDR1 and CDR2 from the germline V gene are PRHDT and FYEKMQ (reference sequence). The trim removed 5 bases at V and 7 bases at J, leaving 12 bases unmatched. In nucleotides, the CDR3 is TGTGCCAGCAGCCCTGGACCGGGACAGGGGGCACGGAACATTCAGTACTTC. This translates into CASSPGPGQGARNIQYF.

There are many counts of this clonotype. J is TRBJ1-1 and V is TRBV20-1; D remains ambiguous. The CDR3 totals 13 residues. The V end lost 0 bases, the J end lost 11 bases, and 16 bases lay between the germline ends. Germline assignment: CDR1 DFQATT and CDR2 SNEGSKA (reference sequence). The CDR3 region is CSARDRSGTWAFF. CDR3 in DNA: TGCAGTGCTAGAGATCGATCCGGAACGTGGGCTTTCTTT.

The CDR3 reads CATSRDKTGELFF. CDR3 DNA sequence: TGTGCCACCAGCAGGGACAAAACCGGGGAGCTGTTTTTT. V is TRBV15 and J is TRBJ2-2, with D perhaps TRBD1 (5 bases). V was trimmed by 3 bases and J by 5 bases, leaving 7 bases between them. This CDR3 has 13 residues. Germline lookup yields CDR1 LNHNV and CDR2 YYDKDF (reference sequence).

This clonotype was picked up many times. The chain links TRBV7-3 to TRBJ2-2, with D tentatively TRBD1 (6 bases). CDR1 and CDR2 (germline): SGHTA, FQGTGA. V was cut by 1 base and J by 4 bases, with 13 bases left in between. The CDR3 extends over 16 amino acids. The CDR3 spells CASSLKQGPSTGELFF. Written as DNA, the CDR3 is TGTGCCAGCAGCTTAAAACAGGGCCCGAGCACCGGGGAGCTGTTTTTT.

This clonotype has just a few counts. The chain recombines TRBV29-1 with TRBJ2-1; D possibly matches TRBD1 or TRBD2 (5 bases each). Germline-derived CDR1 and CDR2 are SQVTM and ANQGSEA. This CDR3 comprises 12 residues. The V end was cut by 8 bases, the J end by 5 bases, with 13 bases between. CDR3 DNA: TGCAGCACTAGTAAAGGGGACAATGAGCAGTTCTTC. It specifies CSTSKGDNEQFF.

This clonotype has only a few counts. This chain joins TRBV4-2 and TRBJ2-1, with D maybe TRBD2 (6 bases). The CDR3 spans 14 residues. Deletions cut 5 bases from V and 9 bases from J, with 17 bases between. CDR1 and CDR2 (germline): LGHNA, YNFKEQ. The CDR3 is CASSSDTVEGEQFF. The CDR3, as DNA: TGTGCCAGCAGCTCCGATACAGTGGAGGGTGAGCAGTTCTTC.

This clonotype turned up a few times. The genes are TRBV20-1 and TRBJ2-7; D possibly corresponds to TRBD1 (5 bases). CDR3 length: 13 residues. Germline CDR1 DFQATT, CDR2 SNEGSKA (reference sequence). The V end was cut by 3 bases, the J end by 2 bases, with 11 bases between. The CDR3 DNA sequence: TGCAGTGCTAGTGACAGCCTAACCTACGAGCAGTACTTC. Translated, it gives CSASDSLTYEQYF.

The rearrangement joins TRBV11-2 to TRBJ1-2; TRBD1 might be the D (6 bases). Trimming removed 2 bases from V and 8 bases from J, with 12 bases in between. The CDR3 runs 13 residues. The V gene's germline CDR1 is SGHAT and CDR2 FQNNGV. The DNA for the CDR3 is TGTGCCAGCAGCTTAACACAGGGCGGAGGCTACACCTTC. Translating it yields CASSLTQGGGYTF. Using reference TRBV11-2 and TRBJ1-2 for the parts outside the CDR3, the full variable domain is EAGVAQSPRYKIIEKRQSVAFWCNPISGHATLYWYQQILGQGPKLLIQFQNNGVVDDSQLPKDRFSAERLKGVDSTLKIQPAKLEDSAVYLCASSLTQGGGYTFGSGTRLTVV.

This clonotype was seen a few times. This chain connects TRBV4-1 to TRBJ2-1; 8 bases line up with TRBD2. V was clipped by 1 base and J by 7 bases; unmatched bases: 9. The CDR3 runs to 16 residues. Germline V lookup: CDR1 MGHRA, CDR2 YSYEKL. CDR3 residues: CASSQGPGGGRNEQFF. The CDR3 DNA reads as TGCGCCAGCAGCCAAGGTCCGGGAGGGGGACGTAATGAGCAGTTCTTC.

The V gene is TRBV4-1, the J gene TRBJ1-2; D not resolved. The CDR3 extends over 12 amino acids. The germline V and J ends were trimmed by 1 base and 6 bases, with 6 bases remaining between them. Germline V CDR1 and CDR2: MGHRA, YSYEKL. This chain's CDR3 is CASSQGRNGYTF. The CDR3 DNA reads as TGCGCCAGCAGCCAAGGTAGAAATGGCTACACCTTC.

There are many counts of this clonotype. The chain links TRBV28 to TRBJ2-3, with 8 bases matching TRBD2. J lost 0 bases, V lost 4 bases, and 9 bases had no gene match. Germline values: CDR1 MDHEN, CDR2 SYDVKM. The CDR3 is made up of 17 amino acids. This CDR3 is CASSWPLQRESTDTQYF. CDR3 bases: TGTGCCAGCAGTTGGCCCCTTCAGCGGGAGAGCACAGATACGCAGTATTTT.

This clonotype was picked up a small number of times. This chain joins TRBV7-6 and TRBJ2-7; TRBD1 is a possible D gene (5 bases). Trimming took 5 bases from V and 7 from J, leaving 18 bases between them. The germline V gene has CDR1 SGHVS and CDR2 FNYEAQ. The CDR3 runs to 14 residues. CDR3 protein: CASSLGHGYPEQYF. Written as DNA, the CDR3 is TGTGCCAGCAGCCTCGGACACGGATACCCGGAGCAGTACTTC.

The chain uses TRBV12-3 or TRBV12-4 and TRBJ2-7; TRBD1 matches 7 bases. This CDR3 region has 15 residues. V shed 6 bases and J 5 bases; nucleotides not matched to a gene: 13. CDR3 in DNA: TGTGCCAGCAGCGTCCGGGACAGACCGGCTCACGAGCAGTACTTC. It is translated as CASSVRDRPAHEQYF.

Points on this clonotype: It may be a read error: a sequence one base away is much more abundant. The conserved phenylalanine or tryptophan is not found at the CDR3 terminus, so this likely reflects a read error. This chain connects TRBV3-1 to TRBJ2-7; D is unresolved. V lost 4 bases, J lost 6 bases, and 10 bases lay in between. The germline CDR1 and CDR2 sequences are LGHDT and YNNKEL (reference sequence). The length of the CDR3 is 12 residues. The CDR3 sequence: CASSPPGAEQYL. The CDR3 DNA follows: TGTGCCAGCAGCCCACCAGGTGCCGAGCAGTACTTA.

This clonotype was counted a few times. This sequence joins TRBV5-1 and TRBJ1-2; no clear D. The CDR3 is 13 residues long. In germline, CDR1 is SGHRS, CDR2 YFSETQ. V shed 0 bases and J shed 6 bases, with 9 bases lying between them. As DNA, the CDR3 is TGCGCCAGCAGCTTGGCCGTAGGACATGGCTACACCTTC. This translates into CASSLAVGHGYTF.

This clonotype was observed a handful of times. The chain combines TRBV5-1 with TRBJ2-1; the match to TRBD2 covers 7 bases. Trimming at V came to 0 bases and at J to 7 bases, leaving 10 bases not matched to a gene. CDR1 is SGHRS, CDR2 YFSETQ, per germline. This CDR3 comprises 16 residues. The CDR3 sequence: CASSLVLANGRNEQFF. CDR3 bases: TGCGCCAGCAGCTTGGTCCTAGCCAACGGGAGGAATGAGCAGTTCTTC.

This clonotype has a handful of counts. The chain recombines TRBV15 with TRBJ2-1, with D perhaps given as TRBD1 or TRBD2 (5 bases each). The CDR3 loop spans 15 amino acids. Germline V gene data show CDR1 as LNHNV and CDR2 as YYDKDF (reference sequence). V gave up 0 bases and J gave up 6 bases, with 12 bases separating them. CDR3 sequence reads: CATSRDLWDGNEQFF. The CDR3 DNA is TGTGCCACCAGCAGAGATCTCTGGGACGGCAATGAGCAGTTCTTC.